The 19 T cell receptor beta chains reported below all come from one sample, sequenced in a study of graft-versus-host responses after intestinal transplantation. These TCRs' antigens remain unknown. TCRdb's copy holds only in-frame clones and misses some; the assay was immunoSEQ multiplex PCR. This sample carries 130,000 or so clones, around nine tenths of them seen once, and the ten largest clones take around 0.15%. This material consisted of unstimulated CD4+ T cells sorted from spleen or lymph node cells, taken before intestinal transplant. Every receptor here comes from a human donor who received an intestinal transplant.

The rearrangement links TRBV7-9 to TRBJ1-6; D may be TRBD1 (6 bases). The CDR3 extends over 14 amino acids. CDR1 SEHNR and CDR2 FQNEAQ come from the germline V gene (reference sequence). Trimming took off 1 base at V and 10 bases at J, with 11 bases between the two ends. Here the CDR3 reads CASSLEGGKSPLHF. The CDR3 DNA follows: TGTGCCAGCAGCTTAGAAGGGGGGAAGTCACCCCTCCACTTT.

The gene calls are TRBV7-8 and TRBJ1-2; D gene unclear. This CDR3 is built from 15 residues. Trimming took off 2 bases at V and 8 bases at J, with 18 bases between the two ends. The germline gives CDR1 SGHVS, CDR2 FQNEAQ. CDR3 region: CASSLIQGPLGGYTF. The CDR3 bases are TGTGCCAGCAGCTTAATCCAAGGGCCCTTAGGGGGCTACACCTTC.

This clone was observed a handful of times. The chain uses TRBV7-9 and TRBJ1-4; D is perhaps TRBD1 (6 bases). This CDR3 has 18 residues. The germline V gene has CDR1 SEHNR and CDR2 FQNEAQ (reference sequence). The V and J ends lost 0 bases and 2 bases respectively, with 16 bases between them. The CDR3 region is CASSLAPQGISTNEKLFF. The CDR3 bases are TGTGCCAGCAGCTTAGCTCCACAGGGAATATCGACTAATGAAAAACTGTTTTTT.

The chain carries TRBV9 and TRBJ2-2; no definite D call. Germline CDR1 reads SGDLS; CDR2 reads YYNGEE. V lost 7 bases, J lost 7 bases, and 5 bases lay in between. The CDR3 loop spans 10 amino acids. Here the CDR3 DNA reads TGTGCCAGCCGAAGCGGGGAGCTGTTTTTT. It yields the protein CASRSGELFF. Together with reference TRBV9 and TRBJ2-2, the CDR3 gives the full variable domain: DSGVTQTPKHLITATGQRVTLRCSPRSGDLSVYWYQQSLDQGLQFLIQYYNGEERAKGNILERFSAQQFPDLHSELNLSSLELGDSALYFCASRSGELFFGEGSRLTVL.

V usage is TRBV5-1 and J usage is TRBJ2-5, with a tentative D call TRBD2 (6 bases). Germline V gene sequence: CDR1 SGHRS, CDR2 YFSETQ. V lost 1 base to trimming and J lost 5 bases, with 18 bases between them. This CDR3 has 16 amino acids. This CDR3 reads CASSLLGVGGRETQYF. The CDR3 DNA reads TGCGCCAGCAGCTTGCTCGGGGTCGGGGGTCGGGAGACCCAGTACTTC.

The rearrangement joins TRBV29-1 to TRBJ2-3; the D gene is possibly TRBD1 (6 bases). Germline V gene lookup returns CDR1 SQVTM and CDR2 ANQGSEA. The V end was cut by 5 bases, the J end by 5 bases, with 11 bases between. This CDR3 has 12 residues. CDR3 protein: CSVRQGGDTQYF. CDR3 DNA: TGCAGCGTTAGGCAAGGGGGAGATACGCAGTATTTT.

This clone has only one observation. This chain uses TRBV7-9 with TRBJ1-1; unclear D gene. This CDR3 is built from 18 residues. CDR1 and CDR2 (germline): SEHNR, FQNEAQ (reference sequence). Trimming cost V 5 bases and J 3 bases, with 25 bases left between them. The CDR3 reads CASSLLKYLTTVYTEAFF. CDR3 coding DNA: TGTGCCAGCAGCCTCCTTAAATATCTTACGACGGTTTACACTGAAGCTTTCTTT.

J is TRBJ1-2 and V is TRBV7-9, with 7 bases aligning to TRBD1. Germline assignment: CDR1 SEHNR and CDR2 FQNEAQ (reference sequence). This CDR3 contains 14 residues. The V gene end was trimmed by 1 base and the J gene end by 13 bases; junction bases not matched to a gene: 12. The DNA of the CDR3 is TGTGCCAGCAGCTTAGTTCGATGGGACAGCCGATTCACCTTC. Amino acid sequence: CASSLVRWDSRFTF.

The chain recombines TRBV19 with TRBJ2-2; D is ambiguous. Looked up from germline, CDR1 is LNHDA and CDR2 is SQIVND (reference sequence). The V end was cut by 4 bases, the J end by 0 bases, with 6 bases between. The CDR3 runs 14 residues. In DNA form, the CDR3 reads TGTGCCAGTAGTACAGTCCCGAACACCGGGGAGCTGTTTTTT. This translates into CASSTVPNTGELFF. Drawing the rest from reference TRBV19 and TRBJ2-2, the complete variable domain is DGGITQSPKYLFRKEGQNVTLSCEQNLNHDAMYWYRQDPGQGLRLIYYSQIVNDFQKGDIAEGYSVSREKKESFPLTVTSAQKNPTAFYLCASSTVPNTGELFFGEGSRLTVL.

This clone was observed a few times. The V and J genes are TRBV5-6 and TRBJ1-4; D possibly corresponds to TRBD1 (6 bases). CDR1 is SGHDT and CDR2 is YYEEEE in the germline V gene. The CDR3 totals 16 residues. With 4 bases removed from V and 2 bases from J, the gap between germline ends came to 15 bases. The CDR3 region is CASSRYYRVTNEKLFF. CDR3 nucleotides: TGTGCCAGCAGCCGTTATTACAGGGTGACTAATGAAAAACTGTTTTTT.

The chain links TRBV19 to TRBJ2-3; 8 bases agree with TRBD2. The CDR3 consists of 16 residues. Germline loops: CDR1 LNHDA, CDR2 SQIVND (reference sequence). V shed 2 bases and J 0 bases; nucleotides not matched to a gene: 4. The CDR3 spells CASSILPSGSTDTQYF. The CDR3, as DNA: TGTGCCAGTAGTATATTGCCTAGCGGGAGCACAGATACGCAGTATTTT.

The V gene is TRBV19, the J gene TRBJ1-5; the D gene is possibly TRBD1 (5 bases). Between the trimmed V and J ends, which lost 0 bases and 9 bases, there was a span of 15 bases. Germline CDR1 is LNHDA and CDR2 is SQIVND (reference sequence). There are 15 residues in the CDR3. In nucleotides, the CDR3 is TGTGCCAGTAGTATAGATTTAGGGGTGCGGCCGCCCCAGCATTTT. It yields the protein CASSIDLGVRPPQHF.

This chain connects TRBV4-1 to TRBJ2-1; tentatively, D is TRBD1 (5 bases). Trimming removed 1 base from V and 2 bases from J, with 9 bases in between. The CDR3 consists of 15 residues. The germline V gene encodes CDR1 MGHRA and CDR2 YSYEKL. The DNA for the CDR3 is TGCGCCAGCAGCCAAGGGGGCGTGCCCTACAATGAGCAGTTCTTC. It specifies CASSQGGVPYNEQFF.

The V call is TRBV2, the J call TRBJ2-3; TRBD2 might be the D (6 bases). The CDR3 runs 15 residues. CDR1 and CDR2 (germline): SNHLY, FYNNEI. The V and J ends lost 6 bases and 1 base respectively, with 14 bases between them. CDR3 amino acids: CASRRLVERTDTQYF. The CDR3, as DNA: TGTGCCAGCAGGAGACTAGTCGAACGCACAGATACGCAGTATTTT. Filled out from reference TRBV2 and TRBJ2-3, the complete variable domain reads EPEVTQTPSHQVTQMGQEVILRCVPISNHLYFYWYRQILGQKVEFLVSFYNNEISEKSEIFDDQFSVERPDGSNFTLKIRSTKLEDSAMYFCASRRLVERTDTQYFGPGTRLTVL.

The chain has TRBV9 and TRBJ1-5; D possibly corresponds to TRBD1 (5 bases). There are 14 residues in the CDR3. The V and J ends lost 2 bases and 5 bases respectively, with 11 bases between them. CDR1 is SGDLS, CDR2 YYNGEE, per germline. The DNA for the CDR3 is TGTGCCAGCAGCGTTTCAAGGGGAGATCAGCCCCAGCATTTT. Translating gives CASSVSRGDQPQHF. Full variable domain (remainder filled in from reference TRBV9 and TRBJ1-5): DSGVTQTPKHLITATGQRVTLRCSPRSGDLSVYWYQQSLDQGLQFLIQYYNGEERAKGNILERFSAQQFPDLHSELNLSSLELGDSALYFCASSVSRGDQPQHFGDGTRLSIL.

V usage is TRBV4-2 and J usage is TRBJ1-6; 7 bases are a match to TRBD1. Germline CDR1 LGHNA, CDR2 YNFKEQ. The CDR3 totals 18 residues. J lost 0 bases, V lost 1 base, and 6 bases had no gene match. The CDR3 here is CASSQAGQSSSYNSPLHF. The CDR3 DNA follows: TGTGCCAGCAGCCAAGCGGGACAGTCGAGCTCCTATAATTCACCCCTCCACTTT.

This sequence joins TRBV6-5 and TRBJ2-7, with 12 bases that match TRBD2. V dropped 0 bases and J dropped 2; count of bases not matched to a gene: 2. Germline CDR1 MNHEY, CDR2 SVGAGI. The CDR3 runs to 16 residues. The CDR3, as DNA: TGTGCCAGCAGTTACTCAAGACTAGCGGGGGCCTACGAGCAGTACTTC. Translated: CASSYSRLAGAYEQYF.

The gene calls are TRBV2 and TRBJ2-7, with D perhaps matching TRBD2 (6 bases). CDR3 length: 13 amino acids. The germline V and J ends were trimmed by 10 bases and 7 bases, with 20 bases remaining between them. Germline assignment: CDR1 SNHLY and CDR2 FYNNEI. The CDR3 nucleotides are TGTGCCACCCGGGAGCGGATATCGGGTGAGCAGTACTTC. Amino acids: CATRERISGEQYF.

A single count supports this clone. V gene TRBV6-5 combines with J gene TRBJ2-3; D is perhaps TRBD2 (7 bases). The CDR3 is made up of 15 amino acids. Trimming shortened V by 2 bases and J by 3 bases, and 12 bases separated the two germline ends. Per germline, CDR1 MNHEY and CDR2 SVGAGI. The CDR3 reads CASSYRGAGTDTQYF. DNA for the CDR3: TGTGCCAGCAGTTACCGGGGGGCGGGTACAGATACGCAGTATTTT.